The T cell receptor (beta chain) under discussion was sequenced for a study of memory CD4+ T cells and cytomegalovirus serostatus. The assay was immunoSEQ multiplex PCR, and TCRdb's table has in-frame clones only and misses some. The sample consists of approximately 51,000 clones, 70% to 75% of them appearing once. The sort gate was single viable CD3+CD4+CD8-CD45RO+ cells for memory CD4+ T cells. This clone was counted a single time. Germline lookup yields CDR1 MDHEN and CDR2 SYDVKM. This CDR3 has 17 residues. V lost 2 bases to trimming and J lost 6 bases, with 20 bases between them. The sequenced sample was memory CD4+ T cells from blood. This clonotype was sampled from an adult in good health and CMV-seropositive. V is TRBV28 and J is TRBJ2-1; D is unclear. In nucleotides, the CDR3 is TGTGCCAGCAGTTTACCATCGGTCTCATTCCTCGGCAATGAGCAGTTCTTC. Protein product: CASSLPSVSFLGNEQFF.